This T cell receptor (beta chain) was obtained from a study of blood T cell repertoires in COVID-19. Sequencing was performed with immunoSEQ multiplex PCR; in TCRdb, only in-frame clones are kept and a portion is missing. The table records a few hundred thousand clones, roughly 86% of them present only once. This CDR3 contains 16 residues. With V trimmed by 3 bases and J by 0 bases, 8 bases remained unmatched. Germline CDR1 SQVTM, CDR2 ANQGSEA. This chain uses TRBV29-1 with TRBJ2-3, with TRBD2 identical over 8 bases. The sample was peripheral blood. The clonotype was recovered from a woman aged 30 to 39 who had recovered from COVID-19. The DNA for the CDR3 is TGCAGCGTTGAGCCAACTAGCGGCAGTAGCACAGATACGCAGTATTTT. Translated: CSVEPTSGSSTDTQYF.